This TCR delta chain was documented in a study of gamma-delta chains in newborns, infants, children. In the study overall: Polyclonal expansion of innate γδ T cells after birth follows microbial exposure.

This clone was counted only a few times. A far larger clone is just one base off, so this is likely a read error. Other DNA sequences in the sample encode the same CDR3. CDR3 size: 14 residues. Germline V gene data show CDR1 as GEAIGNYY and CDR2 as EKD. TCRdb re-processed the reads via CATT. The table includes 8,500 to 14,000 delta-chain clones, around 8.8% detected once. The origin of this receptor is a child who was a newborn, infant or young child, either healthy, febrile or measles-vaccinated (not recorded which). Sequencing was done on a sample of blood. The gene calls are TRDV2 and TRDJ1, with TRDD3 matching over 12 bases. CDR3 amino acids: CACDILGDTDRLIF. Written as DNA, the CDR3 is TGTGCCTGTGACATACTGGGGGATACCGATAGACTCATCTTT.